A single sample gave rise to the 8 T cell receptor beta chains below, sequenced in a study of blood T cell repertoires in COVID-19. The assay was immunoSEQ multiplex PCR, and TCRdb's table has in-frame clones only and misses some. The sample shows approximately 300,000 clones, around 87% of them seen only once. The sequencing sample was made of peripheral blood. Receptor source: a woman in her thirties or forties with COVID-19, enrolled during active disease.

CDR3 in DNA: TGTGCCAGCAGCTTAGGTCCGGCAGGGGGAGAAGCTTTCTTT. It codes for CASSLGPAGGEAFF. The chain employs TRBV7-9 and TRBJ1-1, with 7 bases fitting TRBD1. Germline CDR1 and CDR2: SEHNR and FQNEAQ (reference sequence). The CDR3 loop spans 14 amino acids. V lost 1 base and J lost 8; bases outside the gene matches: 7.

This clone has a single count. The chain links TRBV6-2 or TRBV6-3 to TRBJ1-2; 12 bases agree with TRBD1. CDR3 length: 13 amino acids. The junction had 3 bases not matched to a gene; V was cut back by 6 bases and J by 7 bases. Germline V gene sequence: CDR1 MNHEY, CDR2 SVGEGT. Written as DNA, the CDR3 is TGTGCCAGCAGCCTGGGACAGGGGGCTGGCTACACCTTC. Amino acids: CASSLGQGAGYTF.

The V gene is TRBV6-6, the J gene TRBJ1-1; 8 bases map to TRBD1. V gave up 3 bases and J gave up 6 bases; unmatched junction bases: 6. Germline CDR1 is MNHNY and CDR2 is SVGAGI (reference sequence). This CDR3 is 14 amino acids long. The CDR3 coding sequence is TGTGCCAGCAGTTATTCCCAGGGGGCAGCTGAAGCTTTCTTT. As protein: CASSYSQGAAEAFF.

Here the CDR3 DNA reads TGTGCCAGCAGTTTCCAGCGAGCGGCCTACGAGCAGTACTTC. Translating gives CASSFQRAAYEQYF. The V call is TRBV6-5, the J call TRBJ2-7, with D perhaps matching TRBD2 (5 bases). The V gene's germline CDR1 is MNHEY and CDR2 SVGAGI. CDR3 length: 14 residues. Trimming removed 4 bases at V and 2 bases at J, with 12 bases between.

Here the CDR3 DNA reads TGTGCCATCAGTGAACGACAGGGGTATTACGAGCAGTACTTC. Its protein product is CAISERQGYYEQYF. The V call is TRBV10-3, the J call TRBJ2-7; TRBD1 matches at 8 bases. J was trimmed by 4 bases and V by 3 bases; bases with no gene match: 5. The CDR3 contains 14 residues. Germline loops: CDR1 ENHRY, CDR2 SYGVKD.

The chain combines TRBV28 with TRBJ1-1, with 8 nucleotides matching TRBD1. The CDR3 runs 14 residues. Per germline, CDR1 MDHEN and CDR2 SYDVKM. The V gene end was trimmed by 7 bases and the J gene end by 6 bases; junction bases not matched to a gene: 10. The CDR3: CASKTGGQVPEAFF. The CDR3 DNA sequence: TGTGCCAGCAAAACAGGGGGTCAGGTCCCTGAAGCTTTCTTT.

The chain employs TRBV6-2 or TRBV6-3 and TRBJ1-2; 9 bases fit TRBD1. From germline, CDR1 is MNHEY and CDR2 SVGEGT. This CDR3 is built from 17 residues. Trimming at V came to 5 bases and at J to 2 bases, leaving 12 bases not matched to a gene. CDR3 residues: CASSARGQGTTNYGYTF. CDR3 nucleotide sequence: TGTGCCAGCAGTGCACGAGGACAGGGGACAACAAACTATGGCTACACCTTC.

This clone was detected once. This rearrangement joins TRBV5-5 to TRBJ1-2, with 9 bases matching TRBD1. Germline loops: CDR1 SGHKS, CDR2 YYEKEE (reference sequence). V was pared by 4 bases and J by 4 bases, with 8 bases of the junction left unmatched. There are 15 residues in the CDR3. As DNA, the CDR3 is TGTGCCAGCAGCGAAAGGACAGGGGCGGGCTATGGCTACACCTTC. This encodes CASSERTGAGYGYTF.